The sequence of this T cell receptor (beta chain) was determined in a study of CD8+ T cells in alopecia areata. Whole-study context: Treated patients took oral tofacitinib at 5 to 10 mg twice daily. Whole-study results and caveats: Against the mouse data, patients shared TCRs less clearly, possibly for HLA reasons.

Germline V gene sequence: CDR1 SQVTM, CDR2 ANQGSEA. The CDR3 has 12 amino acids. Trimming took 7 bases from V and 5 from J; bases not matched to a gene: 5. In this sample, this clone turned up a few times. Its target is unknown. Reverse transcription of extracted RNA yielded cDNA, which provided the sequencing template. The repertoire was sequenced with immunoSEQ multiplex PCR; TCRdb's copy has only in-frame clones and lacks some. The table includes around 250,000 clones, 65% to 70% detected once. V is TRBV29-1 and J is TRBJ1-1; 9 bases map to TRBD1. The sample here was CD4+ T cells sorted from blood, taken at week 0. The clonotype was recovered from a human donor with alopecia areata. The CDR3 nucleotides are TGCAGCGCGGGACAGGGTTGGACTGAAGCTTTCTTT. It is translated as CSAGQGWTEAFF.